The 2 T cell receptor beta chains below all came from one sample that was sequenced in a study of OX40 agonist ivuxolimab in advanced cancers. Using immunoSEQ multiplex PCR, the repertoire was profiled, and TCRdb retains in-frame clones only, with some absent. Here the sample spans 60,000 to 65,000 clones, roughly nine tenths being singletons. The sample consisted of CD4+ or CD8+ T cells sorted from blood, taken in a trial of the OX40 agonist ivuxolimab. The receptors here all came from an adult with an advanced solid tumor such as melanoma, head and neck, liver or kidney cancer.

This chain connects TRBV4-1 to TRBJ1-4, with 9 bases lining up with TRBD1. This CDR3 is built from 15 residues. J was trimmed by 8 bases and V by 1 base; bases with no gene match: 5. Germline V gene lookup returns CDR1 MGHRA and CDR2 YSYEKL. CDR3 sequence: CASSQGTGGREKLFF. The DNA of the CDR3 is TGCGCCAGCAGCCAAGGAACAGGGGGCAGGGAAAAACTGTTTTTT.

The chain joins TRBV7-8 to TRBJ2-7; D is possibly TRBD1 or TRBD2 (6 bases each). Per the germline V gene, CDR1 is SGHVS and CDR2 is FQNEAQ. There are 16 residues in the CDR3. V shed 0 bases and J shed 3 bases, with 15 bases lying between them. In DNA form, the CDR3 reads TGTGCCAGCAGCTTAGCGCCGGGGGCTCTATACTACGAGCAGTACTTC. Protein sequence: CASSLAPGALYYEQYF.